This T cell receptor beta chain was obtained from a study of graft-versus-host responses after intestinal transplantation. Study-wide background: Multivisceral, liver-intestinal, or isolated intestinal grafts were transplanted into recipients. Recipients across the board were started on anti-thymocyte globulin induction, then kept on tacrolimus and steroids for two to four years.

Clones were sequenced by immunoSEQ multiplex PCR, and TCRdb holds only the in-frame ones, with some missing. The repertoire has roughly 120,000 clones, about nine tenths of them found once; the top ten carry around 0.2%. The V and J ends lost 6 bases and 0 bases respectively, with 14 bases between them. Looked up from germline, CDR1 is MNHEY and CDR2 is SMNVEV (reference sequence). CDR3 length equals 16 residues. Study outcomes and limitations: Recipient marrow contained GvH clones, some of which appeared first in ileum or blood. High graft-versus-host to host-versus-graft T cell clonal ratios marked allografts of patients with graft-donor macrochimerism.

Remarks on this clone: Its antigen is as yet unknown.

The sample was unstimulated CD4+ T cells sorted from spleen or lymph node cells, taken before intestinal transplant. V usage is TRBV27 and J usage is TRBJ1-4; D not certain. The sequence came from a human donor who received an intestinal transplant. CDR3 in DNA: TGTGCCAGCAGCCCCAGGCTCTTCGCAACTAATGAAAAACTGTTTTTT. Translated: CASSPRLFATNEKLFF.